The rows below give T cell receptor beta chains drawn from one sample of a study of early T cells in non-severe SARS-CoV-2 infection. TCRdb reprocessed the 5' RACE reads with MiXCR, giving one entry per CDR3 protein. The table includes some 30,000 distinct CDR3 sequences, 6% to 7% detected once. Sequenced: whole blood. The source of these receptors is an adult who was a healthcare worker with PCR-confirmed SARS-CoV-2 infection or an uninfected control (not recorded which). The CDR3 runs from the conserved cysteine through the conserved F or W. The order of the fields is D gene, V gene, J gene, clone size, CDR3 DNA, CDR3 protein. The D gene is left open where the match is weak. For some rows the clone size is stated as once, few or many, or as a class when expanded; others skip it.

d_call: NA; v_call: TRBV4-3; j_call: TRBJ1-4; clone_size: many; cdr3_nt: TGCGCCAGCAGCCAAGATGGGCGGACCGAAAAACTGTTTTTT; cdr3_aa: CASSQDGRTEKLFF
d_call: NA; v_call: TRBV20-1; j_call: TRBJ1-6; clone_size: many; cdr3_nt: TGCAGTGCTCTCCGTTGGGGAAGAGGCTCACCCCTCCACTTT; cdr3_aa: CSALRWGRGSPLHF
d_call: NA; v_call: TRBV18; j_call: TRBJ1-2; clone_size: many; cdr3_nt: TGTGCCAGCTCCCACGGGACGCTCCTCTATGGCTACACCTTC; cdr3_aa: CASSHGTLLYGYTF
d_call: NA; v_call: TRBV7-9; j_call: TRBJ1-4; clone_size: NA; cdr3_nt: TGTGCCAGCAGCTTTGGAGGAGGGATTGAAAAACTGTTTTTT; cdr3_aa: CASSFGGGIEKLFF
d_call: NA; v_call: TRBV6-1; j_call: TRBJ1-5; clone_size: many; cdr3_nt: TGTGCCAGCAGTACCCCGACAGGAAGCAATCAGCCCCAGCATTTT; cdr3_aa: CASSTPTGSNQPQHF
d_call: TRBD1; v_call: TRBV29-1; j_call: TRBJ2-3; clone_size: many; cdr3_nt: TGCAGCGTTGGTCGACAGGGATTTGCAGATACGCAGTATTTT; cdr3_aa: CSVGRQGFADTQYF
d_call: TRBD2; v_call: TRBV3-1; j_call: TRBJ2-7; clone_size: NA; cdr3_nt: TGTGCCAGCAGCCAAGATTTCCCGGGACTAGCGGGCCTAGGGGAGCAGTACTTC; cdr3_aa: CASSQDFPGLAGLGEQYF
d_call: NA; v_call: TRBV12-3/TRBV12-4; j_call: TRBJ2-7; clone_size: many; cdr3_nt: TGTGCCAGCAGTTTAGAACCGGGCGTGTACGAGCAGTACTTC; cdr3_aa: CASSLEPGVYEQYF
d_call: TRBD1; v_call: TRBV5-1; j_call: TRBJ1-6; clone_size: many; cdr3_nt: TGCGCCAGCAGCGGACAGGAATATAATTCACCCCTCCACTTT; cdr3_aa: CASSGQEYNSPLHF
d_call: TRBD1; v_call: TRBV2; j_call: TRBJ2-6; clone_size: few; cdr3_nt: TGTGCCAGCAGTCGACAGGGGGCCGCTGGGGCCAACGTCCTGACTTTC; cdr3_aa: CASSRQGAAGANVLTF
d_call: TRBD2; v_call: TRBV7-9; j_call: TRBJ2-7; clone_size: many; cdr3_nt: TGTGCCAGCAGACTACTAGCGGGAGCTCCTGACGAGCAGTACTTC; cdr3_aa: CASRLLAGAPDEQYF
d_call: TRBD1; v_call: TRBV7-4; j_call: TRBJ2-7; clone_size: medium-sized; cdr3_nt: TGTGCCAGCAGAACCCGTGACAGGGTTGCCGAGCAGTACTTC; cdr3_aa: CASRTRDRVAEQYF
d_call: TRBD2; v_call: TRBV6-1; j_call: TRBJ2-1; clone_size: many; cdr3_nt: TGTGCCAGCAGTTTCGGGACTAGCGCCGAGCAGTTCTTC; cdr3_aa: CASSFGTSAEQFF
d_call: NA; v_call: TRBV12-3/TRBV12-4; j_call: TRBJ1-6; clone_size: few; cdr3_nt: TGTGCCACCTCGGGGAGCGAGGTCTCACCCCTCCACTTT; cdr3_aa: CATSGSEVSPLHF
d_call: TRBD2; v_call: TRBV7-2; j_call: TRBJ2-1; clone_size: few; cdr3_nt: TGTGCCAGCAGCTATCTAGCGGGGGGGACCTACAATGAGCAGTTCTTC; cdr3_aa: CASSYLAGGTYNEQFF
d_call: NA; v_call: TRBV9; j_call: TRBJ2-3; clone_size: few; cdr3_nt: TGTGCCAGCAGCGCTCCCCAAGGTGGGGGAGAGGACACAGATACGCAGTATTTT; cdr3_aa: CASSAPQGGGEDTDTQYF
d_call: TRBD1; v_call: TRBV11-2; j_call: TRBJ2-7; clone_size: many; cdr3_nt: TGTGCCAGCAGCTCCGCCGGGACAGGGGTTTACGAGCAGTACTTC; cdr3_aa: CASSSAGTGVYEQYF
d_call: NA; v_call: TRBV19; j_call: TRBJ2-2; clone_size: many; cdr3_nt: TGTGCCACCACGGAGAGGGAGACCGGGGAGCTGTTTTTT; cdr3_aa: CATTERETGELFF
d_call: NA; v_call: TRBV11-2; j_call: TRBJ2-7; clone_size: NA; cdr3_nt: TGTGCCAGCAGCTTTTTGAGCTCCTACGAGCAGTACTTC; cdr3_aa: CASSFLSSYEQYF
d_call: NA; v_call: TRBV6-2/TRBV6-3; j_call: TRBJ2-7; clone_size: many; cdr3_nt: TGTGCCAGTTGGACCCCCGGTTTTAACTCCTACGAGCAGTACTTC; cdr3_aa: CASWTPGFNSYEQYF
d_call: NA; v_call: TRBV20-1; j_call: TRBJ2-3; clone_size: many; cdr3_nt: TGCAGTGTGGAGGGCCCTGGCGGGGATACGCAGTATTTT; cdr3_aa: CSVEGPGGDTQYF
d_call: TRBD2; v_call: TRBV4-1; j_call: TRBJ2-2; clone_size: many; cdr3_nt: TGCGCCAGCAGGCCCGAGCTCCTAGCGGGAAACACCGGGGAGCTGTTTTTT; cdr3_aa: CASRPELLAGNTGELFF
d_call: NA; v_call: TRBV19; j_call: TRBJ2-3; clone_size: many; cdr3_nt: TGTGCCAGTAAAGGGGCCAGAGCGCAGTATTTT; cdr3_aa: CASKGARAQYF
d_call: TRBD2; v_call: TRBV10-1; j_call: TRBJ2-7; clone_size: many; cdr3_nt: TGCGCCAGCTCCCCGTCGACTAGCCGCTACGAGCAGTACTTC; cdr3_aa: CASSPSTSRYEQYF
d_call: TRBD1; v_call: TRBV20-1; j_call: TRBJ1-2; clone_size: many; cdr3_nt: TGCAGTGCTAGGGAGACAGGGCTGATTTATGGCTACACCTTC; cdr3_aa: CSARETGLIYGYTF
d_call: NA; v_call: TRBV4-1; j_call: TRBJ2-2; clone_size: few; cdr3_nt: TGCGCCAGCAGCTCGCCCCCCGGGGAGCTGTTTTTT; cdr3_aa: CASSSPPGELFF
d_call: TRBD1; v_call: TRBV24-1; j_call: TRBJ2-1; clone_size: many; cdr3_nt: TGTGCCACCAGTGGGGCAGGGGGCCATGAGCAGTTCTTC; cdr3_aa: CATSGAGGHEQFF